This T cell receptor beta chain was recorded in a study of cytomegalovirus exposure and HLA in healthy donors. 60 Vbeta and 13 Jbeta primers were used in PCR. Repertoires were generated with immunoSEQ multiplex PCR, while TCRdb's copy carries only in-frame clones and drops some. The profile shows under 150,000 clones, roughly two thirds of them singletons. This clone was recorded a few times. CDR1 is WNHNN, CDR2 SYGVQD, per germline (reference sequence). The length of the CDR3 is 15 residues. V was trimmed by 4 bases and J by 5 bases, leaving 12 bases between them. The TCR was taken from a man aged 25 to 40 in good health and CMV-seropositive. The chain uses TRBV10-1 and TRBJ1-6; D is ambiguous. The sequenced material came from PBMCs. The CDR3 coding sequence is TGCGCCAGCAGTGGCCTGATTAGTCATAATTCACCCCTCCACTTT. Translation: CASSGLISHNSPLHF.